The clone carrying this T cell receptor beta chain has only a few counts. The data were obtained in a study of blood T cell repertoires in COVID-19. At the level of the study: The United States, Italy and Spain were the sources of the acute and convalescent COVID-19 samples.

Profiling relied on immunoSEQ multiplex PCR, and the TCRdb table lists in-frame clones only, not all of them. The sample yields fewer than 130,000 clones, about three quarters seen once. This CDR3 spans 17 amino acids. This clonotype was sampled from an elderly man with acute or convalescent COVID-19. The chain is built from TRBV21-1 and TRBJ2-3; the DNA was not used to check the table's D call, TRBD1. TRBV21-1 is designated a pseudogene. The sample consisted of peripheral blood. The CDR3 DNA reads TGTGCCAGCAGCAAAGAGGCGTGGGGGACAGTGATTTATACGCAGTATTTT. Protein product: CASSKEAWGTVIYTQYF.